This T cell receptor (beta chain) was captured by sequencing in a study of graft-versus-host responses after intestinal transplantation. The overall study: The transplants performed in recipients were multivisceral, liver-intestinal, or isolated intestinal. Uniformly, recipients were administered anti-thymocyte globulin induction with subsequent tacrolimus and steroids for three to four years. Findings and limits, study-wide: GvH clones occurred in recipient marrow; some first appeared in ileum or blood.

The trim removed 5 bases at V and 5 bases at J, leaving 11 bases unmatched. The CDR3 runs 15 residues. Germline CDR1 MDHEN, CDR2 SYDVKM. A remark on this clone: Its target is not known.

Sequenced by immunoSEQ multiplex PCR; TCRdb stores in-frame clones only, minus some. The sample records 75,000 to 90,000 clones, about 89% being singletons. The receptor was derived from a human donor who received an intestinal transplant. Sequencing used unstimulated CD4+ T cells sorted from spleen or lymph node cells, obtained before intestinal transplant. The V and J genes are TRBV28 and TRBJ2-7, with 8 bases identical to TRBD1. The DNA of the CDR3 is TGTGCCAGCAGTCGGAACAGGGGGGTAGTGGACGAGCAGTACTTC. Translated: CASSRNRGVVDEQYF. Filled out from reference TRBV28 and TRBJ2-7, the complete variable domain reads DVKVTQSSRYLVKRTGEKVFLECVQDMDHENMFWYRQDPGLGLRLIYFSYDVKMKEKGDIPEGYSVSREKKERFSLILESASTNQTSMYLCASSRNRGVVDEQYFGPGTRLTVT.